This T cell receptor (beta chain) was identified in a study of T cell responses to AZD1222 COVID-19 vaccine. Regarding the study as a whole: Baseline seropositives among AZD1222 recipients totaled only 5 to 7. Clonal diversity may have been underestimated, and the donors were mostly white British, with more females than males. The reported proportion of spike-specific TCRs targeting unmutated variant regions was nearly half.

Whether given at about 4 or about 12 weeks, second doses were pooled. With regard to this clone: Its antigen is undetermined.

The assay was immunoSEQ multiplex PCR, and TCRdb's table has in-frame clones only and misses some. The profile shows about 100,000 clones, about 90% of them singletons. Looked up from germline, CDR1 is LGHNA and CDR2 is YSLEER. The V and J ends lost 2 bases and 0 bases respectively, with 14 bases between them. The CDR3 extends over 17 amino acids. This sample comprised peripheral blood, obtained 28 days after the second AZD1222 dose. The clonotype was recovered from an adult who received the AZD1222 COVID-19 vaccine. The chain combines TRBV4-3 with TRBJ2-1, with TRBD2 as a possible D gene (5 bases). This CDR3 reads CASSQHWRTLSYNEQFF. The CDR3 bases are TGCGCCAGCAGCCAACACTGGAGGACCCTCTCCTACAATGAGCAGTTCTTC.